The following is a T cell receptor (beta chain) sequence with its context. TCRdb recomputed calls from the RT-PCR reads with MiXCR, one row per CDR3 protein. In the table there are about a million distinct CDR3 sequences, about a sixth of which are singletons. The record originates from a study of patients and donors after allogeneic stem cell transplantation. This CDR3 has 14 residues. V shed 5 bases and J 4 bases; nucleotides not matched to a gene: 10. Germline lookup yields CDR1 DFQATT and CDR2 SNEGSKA (reference sequence). Sample: blood, either unsorted or a sorted T cell fraction (not recorded which). The chain joins TRBV20-1 to TRBJ2-5; 7 bases agree with TRBD1. This sequence was found in a human donor who was either an allogeneic HSCT recipient or a stem cell or donor lymphocyte infusion donor (not recorded which). It is not recorded whose cells these are; they may come from a transplant donor. CDR3 nucleotide sequence: TGCAGTGCTCAAAAAGGACAGGAGCCAGAGACCCAGTACTTC. It yields the protein CSAQKGQEPETQYF.